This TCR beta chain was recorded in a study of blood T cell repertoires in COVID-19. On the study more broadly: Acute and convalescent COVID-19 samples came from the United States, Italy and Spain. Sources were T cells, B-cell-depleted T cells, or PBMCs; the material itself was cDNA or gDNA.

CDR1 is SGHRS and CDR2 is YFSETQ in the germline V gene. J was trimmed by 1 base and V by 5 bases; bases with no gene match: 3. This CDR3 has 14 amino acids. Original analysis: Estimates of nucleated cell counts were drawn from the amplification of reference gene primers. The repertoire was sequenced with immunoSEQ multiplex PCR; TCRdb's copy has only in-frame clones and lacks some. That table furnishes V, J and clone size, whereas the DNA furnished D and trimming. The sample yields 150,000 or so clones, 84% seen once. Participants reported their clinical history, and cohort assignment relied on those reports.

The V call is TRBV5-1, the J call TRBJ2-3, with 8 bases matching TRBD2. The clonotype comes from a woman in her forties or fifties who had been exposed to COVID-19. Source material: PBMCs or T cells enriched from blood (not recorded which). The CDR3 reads CASSRGGRTDTQYF. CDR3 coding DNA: TGCGCCAGCAGTCGGGGGGGGCGCACAGATACGCAGTATTTT.